This T cell receptor (beta chain) was identified during a study of T cell responses to AZD1222 COVID-19 vaccine. About the study: Whether given at about 4 or about 12 weeks, second doses were pooled. Study-wide results and caveats: Donor demographics were predominantly white British with a female majority; clonal diversity may be underestimated. Repertoire sampling was restricted to post-peak T cell response timepoints. Increased Spike-specific TCR breadth and depth were observed after two AZD1222 doses.

Trimming took 5 bases from V and 3 from J, leaving 10 bases between them. This CDR3 spans 13 amino acids. Germline V lookup: CDR1 SGHVS, CDR2 FQNEAQ. About this clone: Its antigen is not identified.

The repertoire was sequenced with immunoSEQ multiplex PCR; TCRdb's copy has only in-frame clones and lacks some. The sample lists around 110,000 clones; roughly 87% were seen once. The J gene is TRBJ1-1, the V gene TRBV7-8, with TRBD1 as a possible D gene (5 bases). Sequenced here: peripheral blood, sampled on day 0 of AZD1222 vaccination. The TCR comes from an adult in good health. CDR3 bases: TGTGCCAGCAGCGGGGCCCTGGACACTGAAGCTTTCTTT. Translated, it gives CASSGALDTEAFF.